This T cell receptor (beta chain) was sequenced in a study of blood T cell repertoires in COVID-19. Enrollment of patients from Seattle took place during active infection, with longitudinal follow-up. This CDR3 has 12 residues. The germline V and J ends were trimmed by 6 bases and 3 bases, with 9 bases remaining between them. Germline assignment: CDR1 SNHLY and CDR2 FYNNEI. Study processing details: Scientists estimated how many nucleated cells there were by amplifying reference gene primers. Only in-frame clones appear in the TCRdb table, and some are missing; sequencing was by immunoSEQ multiplex PCR. That table supplies the V and J calls and clone size; D and trimming were determined from the DNA. This sample has roughly 570,000 clones, with approximately 88% found just once.

Sequenced sample: peripheral blood. The TCR comes from a woman between 50 and 59 years old with COVID-19, enrolled during active disease. The gene calls are TRBV2 and TRBJ2-7; D is possibly TRBD1 (6 bases). The CDR3 DNA reads as TGTGCCAGCAGCACAGGGAACTACGAGCAGTACTTC. It is translated as CASSTGNYEQYF.